This entry features one TCR beta chain sequence. These data are taken from a study of CD8 T cells in Susac syndrome. CDR1 and CDR2 from the germline V gene are KGHDR and SFDVKD. CDR3 length: 15 residues. V lost 6 bases, J lost 8 bases, and 19 bases lay in between. Reverse transcription of roughly 0.45 to 1 ug RNA used random hexamers. An immunoSEQ multiplex PCR generated amplified TCR beta CDR3 products spanning 54 Vbeta and 13 Jbeta. Each CDR3 protein gets one entry after TCRdb re-called the immunoSEQ multiplex PCR reads with MiXCR. Of under 150,000 distinct CDR3 sequences listed, around 86% are singletons.

The V and J genes are TRBV24-1 and TRBJ2-1; possible D gene TRBD2, 6 bases. The material sequenced was CD8+ T cells from PBMCs. The receptor was isolated from a human donor with multiple sclerosis. The CDR3 reads CATSRETSNLHEQFF. The CDR3 DNA reads TGTGCCACCAGTCGCGAGACTAGTAATCTCCATGAGCAGTTCTTC.